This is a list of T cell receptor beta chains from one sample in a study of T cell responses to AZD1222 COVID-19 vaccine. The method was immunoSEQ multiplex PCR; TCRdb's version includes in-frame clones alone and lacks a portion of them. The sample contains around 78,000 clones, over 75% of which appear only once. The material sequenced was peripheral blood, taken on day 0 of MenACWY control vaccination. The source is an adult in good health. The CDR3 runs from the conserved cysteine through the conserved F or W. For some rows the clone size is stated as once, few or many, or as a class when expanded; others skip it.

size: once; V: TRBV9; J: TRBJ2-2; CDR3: CASSIGGANTGELFF
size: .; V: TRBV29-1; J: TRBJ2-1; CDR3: CSVELYNEQFF
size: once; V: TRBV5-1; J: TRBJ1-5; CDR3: CASSPVPGQGNQPQHF
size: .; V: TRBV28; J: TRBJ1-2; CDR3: CASSLGGGAYGYTF
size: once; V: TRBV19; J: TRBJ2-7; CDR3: CASSIGLAGSYEQYF
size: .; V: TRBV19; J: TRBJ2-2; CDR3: CASTTGGWSGELFF
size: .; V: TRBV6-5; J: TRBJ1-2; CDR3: CASSQGATGYTF
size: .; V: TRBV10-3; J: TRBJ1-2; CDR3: CAISESTGGYGYTF
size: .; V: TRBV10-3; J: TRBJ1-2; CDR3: CASTGLYGYTF
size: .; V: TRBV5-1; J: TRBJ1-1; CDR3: CASLVGGTGGINEAFF
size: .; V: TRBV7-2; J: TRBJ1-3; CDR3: CASSLGAGNTIYF
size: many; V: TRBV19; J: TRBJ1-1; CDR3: CASTKNTGGTEAFF
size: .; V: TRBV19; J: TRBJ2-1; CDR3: CASISGRAGGYNEQFF
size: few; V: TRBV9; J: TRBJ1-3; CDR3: CASSVGQGAGGTIYF
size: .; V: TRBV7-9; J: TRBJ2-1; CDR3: CASSAPGGPHEQFF
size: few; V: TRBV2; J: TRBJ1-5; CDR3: CASSERDSSYQPQHF
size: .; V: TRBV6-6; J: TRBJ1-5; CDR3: CASRRGGQPQHF
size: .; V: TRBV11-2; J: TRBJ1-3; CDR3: CASSFWGPGNTIYF
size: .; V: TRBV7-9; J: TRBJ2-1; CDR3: CASSPEAGLAATNEQFF
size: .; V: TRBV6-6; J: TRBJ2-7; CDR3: CASSYGLGGASNEQYF
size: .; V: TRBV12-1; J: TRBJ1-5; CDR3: CASSFVGRDGNQPQHF
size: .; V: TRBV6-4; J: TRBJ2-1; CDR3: CASSDSYSQREQFF
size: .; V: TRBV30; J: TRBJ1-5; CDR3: CAWSQESQPQHF
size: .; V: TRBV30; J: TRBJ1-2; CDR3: CAWSSRADEGYTF
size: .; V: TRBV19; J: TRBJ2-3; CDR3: CASSSDSSDTQYF
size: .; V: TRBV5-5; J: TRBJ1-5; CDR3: CASSLEQGHQPQHF
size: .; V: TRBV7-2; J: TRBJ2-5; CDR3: CASSLGASQETQYF
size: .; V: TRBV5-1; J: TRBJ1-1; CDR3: CASSLPGQMNTEAFF
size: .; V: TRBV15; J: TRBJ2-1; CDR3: CATSREAGLGNEQFF
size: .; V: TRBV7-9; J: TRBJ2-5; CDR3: CASSLRQGARETQYF
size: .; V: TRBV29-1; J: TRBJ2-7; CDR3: CSVGSGGWEQYF
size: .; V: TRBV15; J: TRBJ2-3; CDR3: CATSRRNGGKTDTQYF
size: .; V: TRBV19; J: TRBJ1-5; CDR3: CASSRDTNRAQPQHF
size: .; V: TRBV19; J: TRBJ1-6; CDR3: CASKGMEGYNSPLHF
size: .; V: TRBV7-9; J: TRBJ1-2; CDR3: CASSFLGGADYGYTF
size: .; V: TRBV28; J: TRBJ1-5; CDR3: CASSSWGGGQPQHF
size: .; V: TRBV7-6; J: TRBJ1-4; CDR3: CASSSSPGHGEKLFF
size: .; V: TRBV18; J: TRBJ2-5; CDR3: CASSPPPPETQYF
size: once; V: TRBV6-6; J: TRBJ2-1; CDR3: CASRTGSSYNEQFF
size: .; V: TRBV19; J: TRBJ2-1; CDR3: CASSVGSSYNEQFF